These T cell receptor beta chains were read from a single sample in a study of T cell repertoires in cytomegalovirus infection. No antigen has been assigned to these receptors. From the reads, TCRdb called clonotypes with MiXCR, one entry per CDR3 protein. This table has fewer than 950,000 distinct CDR3 sequences, approximately 32% appearing once. This material consisted of cultured CD8+ T cells from PBMCs, taken from culture after CMV antigen stimulation. Every receptor here comes from a human donor in good health (CMV status not recorded). Some clones in this sample may be carry-over from other donors' samples. Both conserved end residues are part of each CDR3. D genes are given only for firm matches. Clone size appears in some rows only: once, few, many, or a class for an expanded clone.

J gene: TRBJ1-1
V gene: TRBV6-2/TRBV6-3
clone size: few
D gene: NA
CDR3 protein: CASIPGRGTEAFF
CDR3 DNA: TGTGCCAGCATCCCTGGACGGGGCACTGAAGCTTTCTTT

J gene: TRBJ2-5
V gene: TRBV7-6
clone size: NA
D gene: TRBD2
CDR3 protein: CASSSGLAGGPQYF
CDR3 DNA: TGTGCCAGCAGCTCCGGACTAGCGGGGGGGCCCCAGTACTTC

J gene: TRBJ2-7
V gene: TRBV9
clone size: NA
D gene: NA
CDR3 protein: CANSSGPFPRDEQYF
CDR3 DNA: TGTGCCAACAGCTCTGGCCCCTTCCCCCGCGACGAGCAGTACTTC

J gene: TRBJ2-3
V gene: TRBV12-3/TRBV12-4
clone size: NA
D gene: NA
CDR3 protein: CASSLDGYSTDTQYF
CDR3 DNA: TGTGCCAGCAGCTTAGACGGTTATTCCACAGATACGCAGTATTTT

J gene: TRBJ2-5
V gene: TRBV6-1
clone size: many
D gene: TRBD2
CDR3 protein: CASSEYGLAETQYF
CDR3 DNA: TGTGCCAGCAGTGAATATGGACTAGCAGAGACCCAGTACTTC

J gene: TRBJ2-7
V gene: TRBV10-2
clone size: few
D gene: NA
CDR3 protein: CASSEGTQYF
CDR3 DNA: TGCGCCAGCAGTGAGGGGACGCAGTACTTC

J gene: TRBJ2-6
V gene: TRBV4-1
clone size: NA
D gene: NA
CDR3 protein: CASSSSSGANVLTF
CDR3 DNA: TGCGCCAGCAGCTCCAGCTCTGGGGCCAACGTCCTGACTTTC

J gene: TRBJ2-3
V gene: TRBV6-1
clone size: NA
D gene: TRBD2
CDR3 protein: CASSPPGLAADTQYF
CDR3 DNA: TGTGCCAGCAGTCCACCGGGACTAGCGGCAGATACGCAGTATTTT

J gene: TRBJ2-1
V gene: TRBV4-1
clone size: NA
D gene: TRBD2
CDR3 protein: CASSQEKRGGFRDEQFF
CDR3 DNA: TGCGCCAGCAGCCAAGAAAAGCGGGGGGGCTTTAGAGATGAGCAGTTCTTC

J gene: TRBJ1-4
V gene: TRBV12-3/TRBV12-4
clone size: NA
D gene: NA
CDR3 protein: CASSAGGHESEKLFF
CDR3 DNA: TGTGCCAGCAGTGCCGGGGGACATGAGAGTGAAAAACTGTTTTTT

J gene: TRBJ2-1
V gene: TRBV7-3
clone size: NA
D gene: TRBD2
CDR3 protein: CASSLASGGPSSYNEQFF
CDR3 DNA: TGTGCCAGCAGCTTGGCCAGCGGGGGGCCGAGCTCCTACAATGAGCAGTTCTTC

J gene: TRBJ2-1
V gene: TRBV7-6
clone size: NA
D gene: NA
CDR3 protein: CASSLAWPNEQFF
CDR3 DNA: TGTGCCAGCAGCTTAGCTTGGCCCAATGAGCAGTTCTTC

J gene: TRBJ1-2
V gene: TRBV2
clone size: few
D gene: NA
CDR3 protein: CVPWTNDYGYTF
CDR3 DNA: TGCGTCCCGTGGACGAACGACTATGGCTACACCTTC

J gene: TRBJ2-1
V gene: TRBV27
clone size: many
D gene: TRBD2
CDR3 protein: CASSFGGTHNEQFF
CDR3 DNA: TGTGCCAGCAGTTTCGGGGGGACTCACAATGAGCAGTTCTTC

J gene: TRBJ2-6
V gene: TRBV27
clone size: NA
D gene: NA
CDR3 protein: CASSPLLSGANVLTF
CDR3 DNA: TGTGCCAGCAGTCCGCTCCTCTCTGGGGCCAACGTCCTGACTTTC

J gene: TRBJ2-2
V gene: TRBV12-3/TRBV12-4
clone size: once
D gene: NA
CDR3 protein: CASTQGNTGELFF
CDR3 DNA: TGTGCCAGCACACAGGGAAACACCGGGGAGCTGTTTTTT

J gene: TRBJ2-5
V gene: TRBV7-9
clone size: many
D gene: NA
CDR3 protein: CASSLVTSQETQYF
CDR3 DNA: TGTGCCAGCAGCTTAGTGACTAGCCAAGAGACCCAGTACTTC

J gene: TRBJ1-6
V gene: TRBV27
clone size: NA
D gene: TRBD1
CDR3 protein: CASTKPGQRNSPLHF
CDR3 DNA: TGTGCCAGCACAAAACCGGGACAGAGAAATTCACCCCTCCACTTT

J gene: TRBJ2-3
V gene: TRBV7-2
clone size: many
D gene: TRBD2
CDR3 protein: CASSLVAGDTDTQYF
CDR3 DNA: TGTGCCAGCAGCTTAGTAGCGGGGGACACAGATACGCAGTATTTT

J gene: TRBJ1-1
V gene: TRBV15
clone size: few
D gene: NA
CDR3 protein: CATSSRDGNTEAFF
CDR3 DNA: TGTGCCACCAGCAGCCGGGACGGAAACACTGAAGCTTTCTTT

J gene: TRBJ1-1
V gene: TRBV9
clone size: NA
D gene: NA
CDR3 protein: CASSLTGTEDTEAFF
CDR3 DNA: TGTGCCAGCAGCCTAACAGGGACCGAGGACACTGAAGCTTTCTTT

J gene: TRBJ1-1
V gene: TRBV6-1
clone size: NA
D gene: TRBD1
CDR3 protein: CASSGGQWNTEAFF
CDR3 DNA: TGTGCCAGCAGTGGGGGACAGTGGAACACTGAAGCTTTCTTT

J gene: TRBJ1-4
V gene: TRBV20-1
clone size: few
D gene: NA
CDR3 protein: CSARDTRQANEKLFF
CDR3 DNA: TGCAGTGCTAGAGACACGAGACAGGCAAATGAAAAACTGTTTTTT